This passage covers 30 T cell receptor beta chains from one sample sequenced in a study of regulatory T cells in long-lasting Graves disease. Documented time point: newly diagnosed GD, antithyroid drugs for less than 3 months. The TCR library used RNA extracted from PBMCs. Sequencing libraries for TCR beta were prepared with iRepertoire HTBI primers and Arm-PCR of CDR3 regions. MiXCR was run by TCRdb on the multiplex PCR reads, yielding one entry per CDR3 protein. This table holds roughly 420,000 distinct CDR3 sequences, over 15% found once. The sample was also reused in another study, on T cells in Graves' hyperthyroidism and ophthalmopathy.

Sequencing was performed on peripheral blood mononuclear cells (PBMCs), taken at new diagnosis, from a patient treated with antithyroid drugs. Source of these receptors: a woman aged 18-35 years with Graves disease.

This chain connects TRBV20-1 to TRBJ2-6; D is unclear. Deletions cut 0 bases from V and 4 bases from J, with 13 bases between. This CDR3 comprises 16 residues. CDR1 DFQATT and CDR2 SNEGSKA come from the germline V gene (reference sequence). The CDR3 DNA sequence: TGCAGTGCTAGAGATGTGAGAGTGTCAGGGGCCAACGTCCTGACTTTC. Amino acids: CSARDVRVSGANVLTF.

This clonotype has more than one count but fewer than ten. This sequence joins TRBV27 and TRBJ1-6; D not resolved. The CDR3 has 11 amino acids. Germline CDR1 reads MNHEY; CDR2 reads SMNVEV (reference sequence). Trimming removed 9 bases from V and 16 bases from J, with 16 bases in between. CDR3 DNA sequence: TGTGCCAGTACCTCGGGAGGTGCTCTCCACTTT. It specifies CASTSGGALHF.

This clonotype was picked up many times. The genes are TRBV11-2 and TRBJ2-3; D uncertain. Germline V gives CDR1 SGHAT, CDR2 FQNNGV. The CDR3 is 15 amino acids. V gave up 2 bases and J gave up 0 bases, with 9 bases separating them. CDR3 DNA: TGTGCCAGCAGCTTATTTGGTACTAGCACAGATACGCAGTATTTT. Translation: CASSLFGTSTDTQYF.

This clonotype was observed a handful of times. The V call is TRBV20-1, the J call TRBJ2-2, with 9 positions matching TRBD2. The germline V gene encodes CDR1 DFQATT and CDR2 SNEGSKA (reference sequence). V was pared by 6 bases and J by 3 bases, with 11 bases of the junction left unmatched. The CDR3 extends over 16 amino acids. CDR3 DNA: TGCAGTGCGAGCGGGAGGCGGGGTTTAGACACCGGGGAGCTGTTTTTT. It translates to CSASGRRGLDTGELFF.

This clonotype was seen a few times. The gene calls are TRBV12-3 or TRBV12-4 and TRBJ1-4; D perhaps matches TRBD1 (6 bases). The CDR3 loop spans 18 amino acids. V dropped 3 bases and J dropped 0 bases, with 17 bases sitting between them. The CDR3, as DNA: TGTGCCAGCAGTTTCTTACAGGGAGCCCTCGCAACTAATGAAAAACTGTTTTTT. This sequence encodes CASSFLQGALATNEKLFF.

This clonotype has only a few counts. The chain is built from TRBV25-1 and TRBJ2-1, with 9 bases fitting TRBD2. The J segment lost 0 bases and the V segment lost 8 bases, leaving 8 bases of the junction unmatched. The CDR3 contains 16 residues. Looked up from germline, CDR1 is MGHDK and CDR2 is SYGVNS. The CDR3 spells CASQGSGSHSYNEQFF. CDR3 sequence (DNA): TGTGCCAGCCAGGGTAGCGGGAGCCACTCCTACAATGAGCAGTTCTTC.

This chain connects TRBV3-1 to TRBJ2-3, with 10 nucleotides matching TRBD2. Germline trimming cut 4 bases from V and 4 bases from J; bases unmatched to any gene: 14. CDR1 LGHDT and CDR2 YNNKEL come from the germline V gene (reference sequence). The length of the CDR3 is 18 residues. CDR3 residues: CASSPLNLAGGSADTQYF. DNA of the CDR3: TGTGCCAGCAGCCCCCTCAACTTAGCGGGAGGTTCCGCAGATACGCAGTATTTT.

This clonotype was recorded at least ten times. The genes are TRBV12-3 or TRBV12-4 and TRBJ2-2; 8 bases are shared with TRBD1. J lost 1 base, V lost 4 bases, and 8 bases had no gene match. The CDR3 sequence is 17 residues long. CDR3 bases: TGTGCCAGCAGTTACCCCAGGGGGCGGGTGAACACCGGGGAGCTGTTTTTT. Its translation: CASSYPRGRVNTGELFF.

This clonotype was seen many times. This rearrangement joins TRBV18 to TRBJ2-5; 10 bases fit TRBD2. The ends lost 2 bases at V and 5 bases at J; junction bases unmatched: 8. Germline CDR1 is KGHSH and CDR2 is LQKENI. This CDR3 contains 16 residues. The CDR3: CASSPGLAGDVETQYF. As DNA, the CDR3 is TGTGCCAGCTCACCAGGTCTAGCGGGAGATGTGGAGACCCAGTACTTC.

Only a few counts were recorded for this clonotype. The V and J genes are TRBV7-9 and TRBJ2-2; D might be TRBD1 (6 bases). Trimming stripped 5 bases from V and 0 bases from J, with 10 bases between. Germline CDR1 is SEHNR and CDR2 is FQNEAQ (reference sequence). This CDR3 region has 15 residues. CDR3 in DNA: TGTGCCAGCAGCCCCTGGGACACGAACACCGGGGAGCTGTTTTTT. Its protein is CASSPWDTNTGELFF.

V and J are TRBV5-1 and TRBJ2-7, with 9 bases matching TRBD2. In germline, CDR1 is SGHRS, CDR2 YFSETQ. The CDR3 spans 15 residues. Trimming at V came to 7 bases and at J to 3 bases, leaving 11 bases not matched to a gene. The CDR3 here is CASGGGAGHLYEQYF. CDR3 coding DNA: TGCGCCAGCGGCGGGGGGGCGGGACACCTCTACGAGCAGTACTTC.

The sample holds a few counts of this clonotype. The J gene is TRBJ1-1, the V gene TRBV4-1; D is ambiguous. This CDR3 has 14 residues. Trimming removed 2 bases at V and 5 bases at J, with 12 bases between. Germline-derived CDR1 and CDR2 are MGHRA and YSYEKL. CDR3 sequence (DNA): TGCGCCAGCAGCCAATTCCCCCGCCAGACTGAAGCTTTCTTT. Its protein is CASSQFPRQTEAFF.

This chain connects TRBV7-8 to TRBJ2-7; 7 bases map to TRBD1. The germline CDR1 and CDR2 sequences are SGHVS and FQNEAQ. The CDR3 contains 15 residues. V gave up 1 base and J gave up 1 base; unmatched junction bases: 4. The CDR3 DNA is TGTGCCAGCAGCTTAGAGGGGGCTAAATCCTACGAGCAGTACTTC. Protein: CASSLEGAKSYEQYF. Full variable domain (outside the CDR3, taken from reference TRBV7-8 and TRBJ2-7): GAGVSQSPRYKVAKRGQDVALRCDPISGHVSLFWYQQALGQGPEFLTYFQNEAQLDKSGLPSDRFFAERPEGSVSTLKIQRTQQEDSAVYLCASSLEGAKSYEQYFGPGTRLTVT.

This clonotype was seen repeatedly, ten times or more. The rearrangement joins TRBV2 to TRBJ1-3; D gene uncertain. The CDR3 contains 13 residues. CDR1 is SNHLY, CDR2 FYNNEI, per germline. V was pared by 6 bases and J by 3 bases, with 9 bases between. The CDR3: CASRGIGGNTIYF. CDR3 DNA: TGTGCCAGCAGGGGGATCGGTGGAAACACCATATATTTT.

This chain links TRBV28 with TRBJ2-2; no clear D. V lost 7 bases to trimming and J lost 5 bases, with 17 bases between them. This CDR3 is 15 amino acids long. Per germline, CDR1 MDHEN and CDR2 SYDVKM. The CDR3 coding sequence is TGTGCCAGCACACCCACCCTTGCCATTACCGGGGAGCTGTTTTTT. It codes for CASTPTLAITGELFF. Complete variable domain (other parts from reference TRBV28 and TRBJ2-2): DVKVTQSSRYLVKRTGEKVFLECVQDMDHENMFWYRQDPGLGLRLIYFSYDVKMKEKGDIPEGYSVSREKKERFSLILESASTNQTSMYLCASTPTLAITGELFFGEGSRLTVL.

The chain couples TRBV19 to TRBJ2-3, with 11 bases that match TRBD2. Germline values: CDR1 LNHDA, CDR2 SQIVND (reference sequence). After removal of 4 bases from V and 3 bases from J, the junction contained 3 bases not matched to a gene. This CDR3 spans 15 amino acids. The DNA of the CDR3 is TGTGCCAGTAGTAGAACTAGCGGGAGAACAGATACGCAGTATTTT. Translation gives CASSRTSGRTDTQYF.

This clonotype was recorded at least ten times. The chain carries TRBV20-1 and TRBJ2-7; D is undetermined. Trimming removed 3 bases from V and 1 base from J, with 7 bases in between. The CDR3 totals 12 residues. Germline-derived CDR1 and CDR2 are DFQATT and SNEGSKA (reference sequence). The CDR3 spells CSASSGSYEQYF. CDR3 nucleotides: TGCAGTGCTAGTTCTGGTTCCTACGAGCAGTACTTC.

The sample holds many counts of this clonotype. This chain links TRBV12-3 or TRBV12-4 with TRBJ2-2; D perhaps matches TRBD2 (6 bases). V was pared by 3 bases and J by 1 base, with 9 bases between. CDR3 length equals 15 residues. CDR3 DNA sequence: TGTGCCAGCAGTTTTGGTAGCGGGAACACCGGGGAGCTGTTTTTT. Its protein product is CASSFGSGNTGELFF.

This clonotype was detected ten times or more. The V call is TRBV5-1, the J call TRBJ1-1; possible D gene TRBD1, 6 bases. Germline values: CDR1 SGHRS, CDR2 YFSETQ. The ends were cut back, 2 bases at V and 4 bases at J, with 12 bases in the middle. The CDR3 consists of 14 residues. The CDR3 nucleotides are TGCGCCAGCAGCTTAGTGTCGGGGGCCACTGAAGCTTTCTTT. It encodes CASSLVSGATEAFF.

The V and J genes are TRBV5-8 and TRBJ2-3; either TRBD1 or TRBD2 may supply D (6 bases each). CDR1 and CDR2 (germline): SGHTS, YDEGEE. This CDR3 is 17 amino acids long. V was clipped by 4 bases and J by 0 bases, with 18 bases between them. CDR3 amino acids: CASSPLGGRGSTDTQYF. The CDR3 coding sequence is TGTGCCAGCAGCCCCCTTGGGGGGCGCGGGAGCACAGATACGCAGTATTTT.

This clonotype was detected only a few times. This chain uses TRBV19 with TRBJ1-4; tentatively, D is TRBD1 (6 bases). CDR3 size: 16 residues. Deletions cut 4 bases from V and 9 bases from J, with 21 bases between. CDR1 and CDR2 from the germline V gene are LNHDA and SQIVND (reference sequence). In DNA form, the CDR3 reads TGTGCCAGTAGTACCGGGACGGAAGGGGGAATGAAAAAACTGTTTTTT. Translated: CASSTGTEGGMKKLFF.

This clonotype came up a few times. Mismatch with germline at one junction end may stem from a read error. The rearrangement uses TRBV7-2 and TRBJ2-1, with unresolved D. The germline V gene has CDR1 SGHTA and CDR2 FQGNSA. CDR3 length: 12 residues. The CDR3 DNA follows: TGTGCCAGCAGCTTGTTACAGAGTTCCTCGGTCTTC. This codes for CASSLLQSSSVF.

The chain has TRBV28 and TRBJ2-3; 8 bases agree with TRBD1. This CDR3 is 14 amino acids long. Germline V gene lookup returns CDR1 MDHEN and CDR2 SYDVKM. Unmatched junction bases numbered 5, after V lost 4 bases and J lost 5 bases. The chain's CDR3 is CASSSTDRGDTQYF. The CDR3 DNA reads as TGTGCCAGCAGTTCCACCGACAGGGGAGATACGCAGTATTTT.

Of note for this clonotype: One end of the junction varies from germline; a read error may be responsible. The V gene is TRBV10-1, the J gene TRBJ2-2; 13 positions match TRBD2. This CDR3 is built from 17 residues. Looked up from germline, CDR1 is WNHNN and CDR2 is SYGVQD (reference sequence). CDR3 DNA: TGCACCAGCAGTGGAACGCGGACTAGCGGGAGAGGTGGGGAGCTGTTTTTT. Amino acids: CTSSGTRTSGRGGELFF.

This clonotype occurred a few times. V is TRBV11-3 and J is TRBJ2-7, with D hard to call. The CDR3 spans 14 residues. The germline V gene has CDR1 SGHNT and CDR2 YENEEA. Trimming left V 0 bases short and J 0 bases short, with 6 bases between. This CDR3 reads CASSLDPNSYEQYF. The CDR3 nucleotides read TGTGCCAGCAGCTTAGATCCCAACTCCTACGAGCAGTACTTC.

This clonotype was counted many times. V is TRBV20-1 and J is TRBJ2-7; D unclear. CDR1 and CDR2 from the germline V gene are DFQATT and SNEGSKA (reference sequence). V lost 0 bases, J lost 6 bases, and 12 bases lay in between. This CDR3 has 13 amino acids. CDR3 nucleotides: TGCAGTGCTAGAGATTCGTCAACCCCCGAGCAGTACTTC. It yields the protein CSARDSSTPEQYF.

There are a few counts of this clonotype. The missing conserved phenylalanine or tryptophan at the end of this CDR3 makes a read error likely. This chain connects TRBV28 to TRBJ1-1; D gene ambiguous. This CDR3 comprises 16 residues. Trimming stripped 8 bases from V and 1 base from J, with 20 bases between. In germline, CDR1 is MDHEN, CDR2 SYDVKM. DNA of the CDR3: TGTGCCAGCCCGATGGCGGGCACCCACGCGAACACTGAAGCTTTCTCT. Its translation is CASPMAGTHANTEAFS.

This clonotype was seen repeatedly, ten times or more. The CDR3 is CASSGWTSGTDTQYF. CDR3 DNA sequence: TGCGCCAGCAGCGGATGGACTAGCGGCACAGATACGCAGTATTTT. This sequence joins TRBV5-1 and TRBJ2-3, with 9 bases fitting TRBD2. V was pared by 4 bases and J by 1 base, with 4 bases of the junction left unmatched. The length of the CDR3 is 15 residues. CDR1 and CDR2 (germline): SGHRS, YFSETQ.

This clonotype was counted many times. The chain links TRBV3-1 to TRBJ2-1; 10 bases line up with TRBD2. J lost 4 bases, V lost 6 bases, and 6 bases had no gene match. CDR1 is LGHDT and CDR2 is YNNKEL in the germline V gene (reference sequence). The CDR3 has 15 residues. The CDR3 loop is CASSHTSGAYNEQFF. CDR3 in DNA: TGTGCCAGCAGTCACACTAGCGGGGCATACAATGAGCAGTTCTTC.

This clonotype showed up many times. This chain joins TRBV2 and TRBJ2-3, with 7 bases fitting TRBD2. CDR3 length: 14 amino acids. Per germline, CDR1 SNHLY and CDR2 FYNNEI. J gave up 0 bases and V 6 bases, and 3 bases lay outside the gene matches. The CDR3 here is CASRGGVSTDTQYF. The CDR3 coding sequence is TGTGCCAGCAGGGGAGGGGTTAGCACAGATACGCAGTATTTT.